Many counts were recorded for the clone carrying this T cell receptor (beta chain). TCR beta CDR3 sequences were amplified from RNA transcripts. HTBI primers were employed in a first-round RT-PCR of the TCR CDR3. TCRdb used MiXCR to reprocess the multiplex PCR reads, holding one entry per CDR3 protein. The sample includes hundreds of thousands of distinct CDR3 sequences, 17% seen only once; the top ten take roughly a sixth. The V gene end was trimmed by 1 base and the J gene end by 6 bases; junction bases not matched to a gene: 6. Germline V gives CDR1 DFQATT, CDR2 SNEGSKA (reference sequence). The CDR3 loop spans 14 amino acids. This sample was included in a study of T cells in Graves' hyperthyroidism and ophthalmopathy.

The sample was blood. The TCR originated in a woman aged 18-30 years with Graves' ophthalmopathy. The J gene is TRBJ1-1, the V gene TRBV20-1, with 9 bases that match TRBD1. CDR3 DNA sequence: TGCAGTGCTAGAGGGGTGGGACAGGGCGCTGAAGCTTTCTTT. Translating gives CSARGVGQGAEAFF.